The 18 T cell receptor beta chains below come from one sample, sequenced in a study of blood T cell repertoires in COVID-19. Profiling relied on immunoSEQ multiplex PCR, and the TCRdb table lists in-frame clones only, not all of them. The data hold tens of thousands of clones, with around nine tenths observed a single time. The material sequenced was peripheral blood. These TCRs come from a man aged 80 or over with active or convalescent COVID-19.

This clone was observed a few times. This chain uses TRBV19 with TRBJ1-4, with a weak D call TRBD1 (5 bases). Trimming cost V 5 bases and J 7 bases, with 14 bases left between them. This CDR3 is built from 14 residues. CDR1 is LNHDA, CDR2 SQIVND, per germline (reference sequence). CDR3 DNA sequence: TGTGCCAGTAGTTCCCAGGGCTCTGGTGAAAAACTGTTTTTT. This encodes CASSSQGSGEKLFF.

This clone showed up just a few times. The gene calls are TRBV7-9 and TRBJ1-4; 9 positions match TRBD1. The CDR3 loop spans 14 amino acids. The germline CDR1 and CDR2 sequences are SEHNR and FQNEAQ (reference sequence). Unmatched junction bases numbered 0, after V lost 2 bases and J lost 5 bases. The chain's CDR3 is CASSLTGGNEKLFF. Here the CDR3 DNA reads TGTGCCAGCAGCTTAACAGGGGGCAATGAAAAACTGTTTTTT.

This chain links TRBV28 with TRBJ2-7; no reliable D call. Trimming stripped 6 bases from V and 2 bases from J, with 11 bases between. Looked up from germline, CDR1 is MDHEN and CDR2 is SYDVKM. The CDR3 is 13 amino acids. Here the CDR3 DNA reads TGTGCCAGCAGCCAGGCCAGTCCCTACGAGCAGTACGTC. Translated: CASSQASPYEQYV.

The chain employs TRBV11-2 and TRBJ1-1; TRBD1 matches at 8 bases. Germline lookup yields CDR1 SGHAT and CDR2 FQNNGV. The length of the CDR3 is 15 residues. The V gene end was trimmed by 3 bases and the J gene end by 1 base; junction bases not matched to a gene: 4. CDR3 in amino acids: CASSLSRGRNTEAFF. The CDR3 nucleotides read TGTGCCAGCAGCTTGTCCAGGGGGCGGAACACTGAAGCTTTCTTT. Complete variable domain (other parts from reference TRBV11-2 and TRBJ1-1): EAGVAQSPRYKIIEKRQSVAFWCNPISGHATLYWYQQILGQGPKLLIQFQNNGVVDDSQLPKDRFSAERLKGVDSTLKIQPAKLEDSAVYLCASSLSRGRNTEAFFGQGTRLTVV.

CDR3 sequence: CASTGEKNTGELFF. The CDR3 nucleotides are TGTGCCAGCACAGGGGAGAAGAACACCGGGGAGCTGTTTTTT. The chain has TRBV2 and TRBJ2-2; possible D gene TRBD1, 6 bases. The CDR3 covers 14 residues. Germline-derived CDR1 and CDR2 are SNHLY and FYNNEI. Trimming pared 7 bases from V and 1 base from J, leaving 10 bases between.

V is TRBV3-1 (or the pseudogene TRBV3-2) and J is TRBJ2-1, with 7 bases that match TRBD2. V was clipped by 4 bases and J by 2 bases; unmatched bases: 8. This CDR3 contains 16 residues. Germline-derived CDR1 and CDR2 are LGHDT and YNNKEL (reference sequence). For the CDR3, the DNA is TGTGCCAGCAGCCTGAGAGGGCTAGCGGCCTACAATGAGCAGTTCTTC. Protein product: CASSLRGLAAYNEQFF.

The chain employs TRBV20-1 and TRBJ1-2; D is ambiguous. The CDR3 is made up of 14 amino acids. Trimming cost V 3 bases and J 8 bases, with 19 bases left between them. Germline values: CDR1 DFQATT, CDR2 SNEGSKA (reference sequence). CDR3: CSASRSAGFEGYTF. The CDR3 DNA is TGCAGTGCTAGTAGGTCAGCGGGTTTCGAAGGCTACACCTTC.

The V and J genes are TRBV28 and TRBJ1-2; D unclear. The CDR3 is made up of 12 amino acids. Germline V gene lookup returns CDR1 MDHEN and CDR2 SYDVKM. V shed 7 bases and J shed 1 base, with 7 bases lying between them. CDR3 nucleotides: TGTGCCAGCACCCTAAATAACTATGGCTACACCTTC. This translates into CASTLNNYGYTF.

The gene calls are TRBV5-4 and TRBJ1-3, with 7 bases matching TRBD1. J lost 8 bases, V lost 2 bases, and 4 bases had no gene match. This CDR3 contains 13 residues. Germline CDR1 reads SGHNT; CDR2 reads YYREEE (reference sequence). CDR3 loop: CASSFTGADTIYF. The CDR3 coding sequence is TGTGCCAGCAGCTTCACAGGGGCGGACACCATATATTTT.

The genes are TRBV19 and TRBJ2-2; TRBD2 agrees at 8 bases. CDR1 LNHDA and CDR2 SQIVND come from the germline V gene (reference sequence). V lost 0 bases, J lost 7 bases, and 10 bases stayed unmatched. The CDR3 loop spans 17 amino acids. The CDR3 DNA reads TGTGCCAGTAGTATAGATAGGCTGGGACTAGAACTCGGGGAGCTGTTTTTT. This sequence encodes CASSIDRLGLELGELFF.

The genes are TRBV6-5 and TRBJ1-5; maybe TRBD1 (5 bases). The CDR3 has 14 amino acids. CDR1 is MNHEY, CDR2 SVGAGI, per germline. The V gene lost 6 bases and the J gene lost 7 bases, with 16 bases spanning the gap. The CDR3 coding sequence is TGTGCCAGCAGAAGGACATCGCAAGGCCAGCCCCAGCATTTT. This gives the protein CASRRTSQGQPQHF.

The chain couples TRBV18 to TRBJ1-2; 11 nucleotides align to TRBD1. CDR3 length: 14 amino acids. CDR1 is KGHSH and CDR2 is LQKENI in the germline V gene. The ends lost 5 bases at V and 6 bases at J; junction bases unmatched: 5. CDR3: CASSEGQGADGYTF. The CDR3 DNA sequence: TGTGCCAGCTCAGAAGGACAGGGGGCAGATGGCTACACCTTC.

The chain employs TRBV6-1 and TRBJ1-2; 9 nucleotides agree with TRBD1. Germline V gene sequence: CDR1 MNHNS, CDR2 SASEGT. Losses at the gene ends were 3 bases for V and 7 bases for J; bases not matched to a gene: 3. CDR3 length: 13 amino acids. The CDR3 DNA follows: TGTGCCAGCAGTGATCAGACAGGGGGTGGCTACACCTTC. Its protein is CASSDQTGGGYTF.

CDR3 sequence (DNA): TGTGCCAGCAGCCAAGTTACAGCATCTAACTATGGCTACACCTTC. The encoded protein is CASSQVTASNYGYTF. The chain has TRBV3-1 (or the pseudogene TRBV3-2) and TRBJ1-2; no clear D gene. V was trimmed by 1 base and J by 0 bases, leaving 9 bases between them. This CDR3 contains 15 residues. The germline gives CDR1 LGHDT, CDR2 YNNKEL (reference sequence).

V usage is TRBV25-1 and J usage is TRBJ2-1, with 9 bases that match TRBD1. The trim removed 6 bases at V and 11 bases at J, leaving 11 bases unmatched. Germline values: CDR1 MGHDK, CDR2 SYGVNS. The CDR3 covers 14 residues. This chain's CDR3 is CASSAGTGTRQQFF. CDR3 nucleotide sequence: TGTGCCAGCAGCGCCGGGACAGGGACCCGGCAGCAGTTCTTC.

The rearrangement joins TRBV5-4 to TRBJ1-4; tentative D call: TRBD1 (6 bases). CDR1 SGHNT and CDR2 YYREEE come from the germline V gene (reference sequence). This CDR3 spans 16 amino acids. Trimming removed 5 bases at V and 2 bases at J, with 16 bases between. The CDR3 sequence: CASSHGQPHTNEKLFF. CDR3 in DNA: TGTGCCAGCAGTCACGGACAGCCCCACACTAATGAAAAACTGTTTTTT.

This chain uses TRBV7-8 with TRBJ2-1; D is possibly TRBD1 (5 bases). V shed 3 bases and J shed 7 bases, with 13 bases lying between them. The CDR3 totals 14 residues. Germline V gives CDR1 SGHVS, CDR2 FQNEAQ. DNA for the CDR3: TGTGCCAGCAGCTTGTCCAGGGCGAGAAATGAGCAGTTCTTC. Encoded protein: CASSLSRARNEQFF.

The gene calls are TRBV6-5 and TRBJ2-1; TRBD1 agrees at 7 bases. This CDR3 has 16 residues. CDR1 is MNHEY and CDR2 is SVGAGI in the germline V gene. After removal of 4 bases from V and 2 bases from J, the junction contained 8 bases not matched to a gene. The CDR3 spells CASSSSAQGAYNEQFF. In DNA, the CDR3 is TGTGCCAGCAGTTCCTCGGCCCAGGGGGCCTACAATGAGCAGTTCTTC.